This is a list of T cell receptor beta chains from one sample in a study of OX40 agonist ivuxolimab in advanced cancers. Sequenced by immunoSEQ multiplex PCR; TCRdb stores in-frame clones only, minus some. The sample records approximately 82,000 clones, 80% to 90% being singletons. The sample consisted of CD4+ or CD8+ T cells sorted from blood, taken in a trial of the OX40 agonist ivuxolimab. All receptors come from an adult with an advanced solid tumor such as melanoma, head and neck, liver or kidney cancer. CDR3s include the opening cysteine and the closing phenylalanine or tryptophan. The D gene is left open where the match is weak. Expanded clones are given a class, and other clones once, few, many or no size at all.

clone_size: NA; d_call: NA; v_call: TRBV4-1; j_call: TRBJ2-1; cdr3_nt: TGCGCCAGCAGCCAAGATTTACCTAGCCCTTACAATGAGCAGTTCTTC; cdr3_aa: CASSQDLPSPYNEQFF
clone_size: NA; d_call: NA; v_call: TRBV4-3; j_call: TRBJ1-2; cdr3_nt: TGCGCCAGCAGCCCCCGACAGTTTCTCTATGGCTACACCTTC; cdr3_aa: CASSPRQFLYGYTF
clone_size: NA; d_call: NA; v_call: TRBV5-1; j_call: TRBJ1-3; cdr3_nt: TGCGCCAGCAGCCCGGCCGGGAACGGACCCTCTGGAAACACCATATATTTT; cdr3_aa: CASSPAGNGPSGNTIYF
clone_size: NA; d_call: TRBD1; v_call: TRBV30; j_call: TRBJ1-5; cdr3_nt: TGTGCCTGGAGCAGGACAGGGATTCAGCCCCAGCATTTT; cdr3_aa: CAWSRTGIQPQHF
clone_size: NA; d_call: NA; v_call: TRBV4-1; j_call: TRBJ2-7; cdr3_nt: TGCGCCAGCAGCCAAGGAGAGGAGCAGTACTTC; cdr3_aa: CASSQGEEQYF
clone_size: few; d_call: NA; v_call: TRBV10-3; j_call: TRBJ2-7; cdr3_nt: TGTGCCATCTCGGCAGACTCCTACGAGCAGTACTTC; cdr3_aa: CAISADSYEQYF
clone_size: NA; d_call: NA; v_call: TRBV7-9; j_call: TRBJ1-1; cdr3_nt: TGTGCCAGCAGCTTTGAAAAGGCACCAGCTTTCTTT; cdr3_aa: CASSFEKAPAFF
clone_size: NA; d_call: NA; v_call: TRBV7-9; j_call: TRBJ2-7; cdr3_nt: TGTGCAGCAGGGGAAAACCGCTACGAGCAGTACTTC; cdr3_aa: CAAGENRYEQYF
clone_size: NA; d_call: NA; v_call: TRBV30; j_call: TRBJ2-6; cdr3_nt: TGTGCCTGGAGTAGGGGCCGGGGACGCTCTGGGGCCAACGTCCTGACTTTC; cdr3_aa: CAWSRGRGRSGANVLTF
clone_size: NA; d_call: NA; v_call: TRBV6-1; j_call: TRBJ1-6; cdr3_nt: TGTGCCAGCAGTGGCAGGGGAATCCTCTCACCCCCCCACTTT; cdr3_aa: CASSGRGILSPPHF
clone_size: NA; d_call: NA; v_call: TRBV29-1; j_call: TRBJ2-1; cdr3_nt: TGCAGCGTTGAAGAAGGAGGCGGCCAATCCTACAATGAGCAGTTCTTC; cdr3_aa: CSVEEGGGQSYNEQFF
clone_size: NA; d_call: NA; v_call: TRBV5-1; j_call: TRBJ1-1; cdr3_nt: TGCGCCAGCAGGGTGGGTGGGCAGATTAACACTGAAGCTTTCTTT; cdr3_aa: CASRVGGQINTEAFF
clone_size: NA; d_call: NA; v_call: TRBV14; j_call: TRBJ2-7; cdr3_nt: TGTGCCAGCAGCTTGGGCCCTTTATACGAGCAGTACTTC; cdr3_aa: CASSLGPLYEQYF
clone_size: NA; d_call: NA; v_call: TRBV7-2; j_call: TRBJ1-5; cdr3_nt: TGTGCCAGCAGCTTTGGACCAGACAATCAGCCCCAGCATTTT; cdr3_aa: CASSFGPDNQPQHF
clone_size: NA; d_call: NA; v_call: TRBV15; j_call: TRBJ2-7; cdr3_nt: TGTGCCACCAGCAGAGGGCCCGTTGGGAACGAGCAGTACTTC; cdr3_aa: CATSRGPVGNEQYF
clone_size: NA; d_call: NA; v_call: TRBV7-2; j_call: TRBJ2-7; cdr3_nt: TGTGCCAGCAGCTTAGTTCAGGGCGCCTACGAGCAGTACTTC; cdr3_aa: CASSLVQGAYEQYF
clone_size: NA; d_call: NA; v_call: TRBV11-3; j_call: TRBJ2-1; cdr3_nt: TGTGCCAGCAGCTTAGCAGGGTACAATGAGCAGTTCTTC; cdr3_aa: CASSLAGYNEQFF